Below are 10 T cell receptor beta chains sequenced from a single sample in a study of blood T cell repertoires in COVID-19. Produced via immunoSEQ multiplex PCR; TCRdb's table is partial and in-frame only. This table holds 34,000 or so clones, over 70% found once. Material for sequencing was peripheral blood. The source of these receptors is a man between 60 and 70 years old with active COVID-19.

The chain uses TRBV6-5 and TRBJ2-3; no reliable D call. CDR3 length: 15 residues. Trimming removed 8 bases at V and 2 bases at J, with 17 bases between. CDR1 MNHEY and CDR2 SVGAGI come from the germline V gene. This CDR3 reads CASQSAGSDTDTQYF. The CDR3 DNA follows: TGTGCCAGCCAATCGGCCGGGTCAGACACAGATACGCAGTATTTT.

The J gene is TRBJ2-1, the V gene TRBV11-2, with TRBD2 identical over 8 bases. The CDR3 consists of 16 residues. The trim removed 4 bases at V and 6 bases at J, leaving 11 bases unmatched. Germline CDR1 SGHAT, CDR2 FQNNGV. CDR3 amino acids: CASSSWTSSVSNEQFF. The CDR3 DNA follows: TGTGCCAGCAGCTCATGGACTAGCTCGGTATCCAATGAGCAGTTCTTC.

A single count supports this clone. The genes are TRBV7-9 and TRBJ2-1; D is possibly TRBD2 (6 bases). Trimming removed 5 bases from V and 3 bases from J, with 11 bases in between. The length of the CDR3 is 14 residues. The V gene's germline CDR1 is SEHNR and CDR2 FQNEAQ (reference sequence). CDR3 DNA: TGTGCCAGCAGCGTCGGGACTGGCTACAATGAGCAGTTCTTC. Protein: CASSVGTGYNEQFF.

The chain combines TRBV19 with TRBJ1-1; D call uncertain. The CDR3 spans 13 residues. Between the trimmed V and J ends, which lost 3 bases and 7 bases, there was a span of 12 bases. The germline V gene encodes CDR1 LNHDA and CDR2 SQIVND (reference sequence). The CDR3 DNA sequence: TGTGCCAGTAGTATCCTTGGAGGTTTTGAAGCTTTCTTT. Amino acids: CASSILGGFEAFF. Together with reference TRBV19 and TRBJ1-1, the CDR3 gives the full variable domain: DGGITQSPKYLFRKEGQNVTLSCEQNLNHDAMYWYRQDPGQGLRLIYYSQIVNDFQKGDIAEGYSVSREKKESFPLTVTSAQKNPTAFYLCASSILGGFEAFFGQGTRLTVV.

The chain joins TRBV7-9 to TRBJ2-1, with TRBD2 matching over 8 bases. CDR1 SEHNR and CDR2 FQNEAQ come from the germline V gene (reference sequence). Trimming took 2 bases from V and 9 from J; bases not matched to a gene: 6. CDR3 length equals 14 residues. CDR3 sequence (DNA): TGTGCCAGCAGCTTAATGCGGGAGGACGGTGAGCAGTTCTTC. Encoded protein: CASSLMREDGEQFF.

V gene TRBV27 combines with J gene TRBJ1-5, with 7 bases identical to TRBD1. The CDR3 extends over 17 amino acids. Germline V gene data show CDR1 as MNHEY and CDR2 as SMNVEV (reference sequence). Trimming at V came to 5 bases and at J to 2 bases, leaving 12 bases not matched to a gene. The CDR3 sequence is CASSPLGGGVGNQPQHF. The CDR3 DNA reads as TGTGCCAGCAGTCCCCTCGGAGGGGGCGTAGGCAATCAGCCCCAGCATTTT.

CDR3 residues: CASSVPLGQGFDNEQFF. CDR3 coding DNA: TGTGCCAGCTCCGTCCCCCTAGGACAGGGGTTCGACAATGAGCAGTTCTTC. The chain joins TRBV18 to TRBJ2-1; 9 bases agree with TRBD1. After removal of 6 bases from V and 5 bases from J, the junction contained 14 bases not matched to a gene. The CDR3 extends over 17 amino acids. Germline assignment: CDR1 KGHSH and CDR2 LQKENI.

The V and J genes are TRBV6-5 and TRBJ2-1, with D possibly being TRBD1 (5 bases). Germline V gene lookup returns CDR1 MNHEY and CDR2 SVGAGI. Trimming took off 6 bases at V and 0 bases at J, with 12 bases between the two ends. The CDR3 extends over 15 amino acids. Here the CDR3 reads CASSIQGSSYNEQFF. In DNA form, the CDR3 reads TGTGCCAGCAGCATCCAGGGAAGCTCCTACAATGAGCAGTTCTTC.

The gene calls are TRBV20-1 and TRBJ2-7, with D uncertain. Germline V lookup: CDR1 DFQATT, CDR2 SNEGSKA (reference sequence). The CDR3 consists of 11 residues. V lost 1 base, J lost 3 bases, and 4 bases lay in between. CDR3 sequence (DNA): TGCAGTGCTAGAGGACACTACGAGCAGTACTTC. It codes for CSARGHYEQYF.

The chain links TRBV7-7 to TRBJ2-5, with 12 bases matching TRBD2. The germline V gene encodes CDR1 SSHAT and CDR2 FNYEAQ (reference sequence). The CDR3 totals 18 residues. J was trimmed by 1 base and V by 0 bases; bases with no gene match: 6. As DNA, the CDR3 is TGTGCCAGCAGCTTAGCGACTAGCGGGGGTGGTGCCCAAGAGACCCAGTACTTC. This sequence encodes CASSLATSGGGAQETQYF.